This T cell receptor (beta chain) appears in the sequencing data of a study of T cell responses to AZD1222 COVID-19 vaccine. CDR1 is ENHRY and CDR2 is SYGVKD in the germline V gene. V lost 7 bases, J lost 4 bases, and 14 bases lay in between. The CDR3 is made up of 13 amino acids. To note about this clone: The antigen is unknown.

Study results and limitations: A mostly white British donor set with more females was recruited, and clonal diversity was possibly underestimated. Sampled repertoires all dated from after the peak T cell response. Spike was spanned by vaccine-associated CD4 TCRs, with dominance at 160-218 and 743-854. Baseline antibody screening turned up just a handful of seropositive AZD1222 recipients.

Measured with immunoSEQ multiplex PCR; TCRdb has only the in-frame clones, and not every one. The sample gives 150,000 to 200,000 clones, about 90% of which show up once; 2.5% to 3% is in the top ten. The sample here was peripheral blood, taken on day 0 of MenACWY control vaccination. The chain employs TRBV10-3 and TRBJ2-7; D is possibly TRBD2 (6 bases). This TCR was recovered from an adult in good health. CDR3: CAITAGRGYEQYF. In nucleotides, the CDR3 is TGTGCCATCACCGCGGGCCGGGGGTACGAGCAGTACTTC.